This T cell receptor beta chain was identified during a study of cytomegalovirus exposure and HLA in healthy donors. 13 Jbeta primers and 60 Vbeta primers were used for the PCR. Assay used: immunoSEQ multiplex PCR; TCRdb lists only in-frame clones, some missing. In the table there are around 120,000 clones, around two thirds of which are singletons. This clone was counted only a few times. The antigen remains undetermined. Study-wide results and caveats: Common viral pathogens seemed to be connected with several of the most significant clusters, according to a later analysis.

With 5 bases removed from V and 3 bases from J, the gap between germline ends came to 11 bases. CDR1 LGHNT and CDR2 FRNRAP come from the germline V gene. The CDR3 consists of 13 residues. V is TRBV12-5 and J is TRBJ2-7; weak D call: TRBD2 (6 bases). The TCR sequence derives from a man aged 25-45 years in good health and CMV-seropositive. The sequenced material came from PBMCs. This chain's CDR3 is CASGLGLLYEQYF. CDR3 sequence (DNA): TGTGCTAGTGGTCTGGGACTCCTCTACGAGCAGTACTTC.